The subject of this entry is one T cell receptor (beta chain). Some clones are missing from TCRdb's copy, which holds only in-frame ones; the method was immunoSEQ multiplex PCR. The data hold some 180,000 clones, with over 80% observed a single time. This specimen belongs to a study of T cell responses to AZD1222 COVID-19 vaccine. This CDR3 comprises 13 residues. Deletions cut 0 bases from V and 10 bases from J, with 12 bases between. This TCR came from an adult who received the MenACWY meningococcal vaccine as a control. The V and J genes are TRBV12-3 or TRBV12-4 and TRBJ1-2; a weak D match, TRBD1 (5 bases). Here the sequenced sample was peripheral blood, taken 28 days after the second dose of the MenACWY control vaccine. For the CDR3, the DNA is TGTGCCAGCAGTTTAGCCGCGGGGGGAATCTACACCTTC. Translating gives CASSLAAGGIYTF.